The present TCR beta chain was sequenced within a study of blood T cell repertoires in COVID-19. Background on the study: The study drew acute and convalescent COVID-19 samples from the United States, Italy and Spain.

Here immunoSEQ multiplex PCR was the method, and the copy in TCRdb shows in-frame clones only, minus some. Of around 15,000 clones in the sample, roughly nine tenths were seen once. Germline V gives CDR1 KGHSH, CDR2 LQKENI. The germline V and J ends were trimmed by 0 bases and 9 bases, with 15 bases remaining between them. The CDR3 consists of 15 residues. The clonotype comes from a man older than 75 with acute or convalescent COVID-19. Sequenced sample: peripheral blood. This chain joins TRBV18 and TRBJ1-3; D is possibly TRBD1 (6 bases). The CDR3 DNA is TGTGCCAGCTCACCACCTACAGGGTCGGGAGGCACCATATATTTT. It specifies CASSPPTGSGGTIYF.